The 2 T cell receptor beta chains reported below all come from one sample, sequenced in a study of tumor T cells in aggressive B-cell lymphoma. The table came from immunoSEQ multiplex PCR; TCRdb's copy has only in-frame clones and leaves some out. The sample contains some 860 clones, 60% to 80% of which appear only once. Sequenced material: tumor tissue. The receptor source for this set is an adult with diffuse large B cell lymphoma. Some clones in this sample may be carry-over from other donors' samples.

V is TRBV9 and J is TRBJ1-2; D might be TRBD1 (6 bases). The CDR3 runs to 15 residues. The germline gives CDR1 SGDLS, CDR2 YYNGEE. The ends were cut back, 7 bases at V and 4 bases at J, with 20 bases in the middle. The CDR3 nucleotides are TGTGCCAGCTCCCCATTCGGGACACCTTCCTATGGCTACACCTTC. Its translation: CASSPFGTPSYGYTF.

The rearrangement joins TRBV6-5 to TRBJ2-7, with TRBD1 matching over 9 bases. The V gene end was trimmed by 11 bases and the J gene end by 6 bases; junction bases not matched to a gene: 14. The CDR3 length is 14 residues. The germline V gene has CDR1 MNHEY and CDR2 SVGAGI. Written as DNA, the CDR3 is TGTGCCTCCGGACAGGGGCGTTCTTCTCTCGAGCAGTACTTC. Translating it yields CASGQGRSSLEQYF.